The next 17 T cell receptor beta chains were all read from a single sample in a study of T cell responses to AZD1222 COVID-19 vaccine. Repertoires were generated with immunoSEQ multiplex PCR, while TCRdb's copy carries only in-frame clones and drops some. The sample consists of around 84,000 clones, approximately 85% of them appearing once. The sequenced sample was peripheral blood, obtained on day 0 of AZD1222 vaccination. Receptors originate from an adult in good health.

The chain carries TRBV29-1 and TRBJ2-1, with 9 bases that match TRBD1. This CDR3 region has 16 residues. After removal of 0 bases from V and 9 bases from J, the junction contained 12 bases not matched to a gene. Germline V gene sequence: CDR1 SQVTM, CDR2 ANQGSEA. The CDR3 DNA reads TGCAGCGTTGAAGATTGGGGACAGGGACGGGAAGGTGAGCAGTTCTTC. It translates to CSVEDWGQGREGEQFF.

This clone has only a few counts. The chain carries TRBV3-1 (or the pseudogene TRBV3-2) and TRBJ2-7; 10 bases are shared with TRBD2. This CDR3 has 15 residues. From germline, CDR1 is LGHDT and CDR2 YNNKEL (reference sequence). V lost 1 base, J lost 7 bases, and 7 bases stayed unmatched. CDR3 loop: CASSQVSGGAVEQYF. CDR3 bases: TGTGCCAGCAGCCAAGTAAGCGGGGGGGCGGTTGAGCAGTACTTC.

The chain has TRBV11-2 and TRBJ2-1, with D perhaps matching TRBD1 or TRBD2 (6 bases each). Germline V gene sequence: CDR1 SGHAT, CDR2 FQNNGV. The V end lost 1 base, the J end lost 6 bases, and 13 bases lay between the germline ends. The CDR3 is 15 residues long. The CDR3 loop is CASSLVGGYGNEQFF. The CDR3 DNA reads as TGTGCCAGCAGCTTAGTGGGGGGCTACGGCAATGAGCAGTTCTTC. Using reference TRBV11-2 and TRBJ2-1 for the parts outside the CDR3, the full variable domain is EAGVAQSPRYKIIEKRQSVAFWCNPISGHATLYWYQQILGQGPKLLIQFQNNGVVDDSQLPKDRFSAERLKGVDSTLKIQPAKLEDSAVYLCASSLVGGYGNEQFFGPGTRLTVL.

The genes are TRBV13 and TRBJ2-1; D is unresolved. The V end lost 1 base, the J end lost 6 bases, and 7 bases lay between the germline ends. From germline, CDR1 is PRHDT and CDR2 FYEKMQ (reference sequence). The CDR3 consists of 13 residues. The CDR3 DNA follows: TGTGCCAGCAGCTTAGCCCTCCTCAATGAGCAGTTCTTC. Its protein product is CASSLALLNEQFF.

The CDR3 reads CASSQRGNEKLFF. CDR3 DNA: TGTGCCAGCAGCCAACGGGGGAATGAAAAACTGTTTTTT. The rearrangement uses TRBV14 and TRBJ1-4; a possible D gene is TRBD1 (5 bases). In germline, CDR1 is SGHDN, CDR2 FVKESK. The CDR3 loop spans 13 amino acids. V lost 2 bases to trimming and J lost 5 bases, with 6 bases between them.

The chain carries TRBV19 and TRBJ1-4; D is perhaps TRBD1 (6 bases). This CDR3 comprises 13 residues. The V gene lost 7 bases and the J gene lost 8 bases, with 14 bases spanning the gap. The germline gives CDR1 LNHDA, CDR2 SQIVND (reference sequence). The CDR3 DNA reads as TGTGCCAGTAAGGGGGTTATGGACGAAAAACTGTTTTTT. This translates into CASKGVMDEKLFF.

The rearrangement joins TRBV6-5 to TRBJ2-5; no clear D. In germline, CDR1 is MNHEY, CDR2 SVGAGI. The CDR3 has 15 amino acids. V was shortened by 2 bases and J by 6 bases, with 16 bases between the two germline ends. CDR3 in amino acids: CASSYGVGKLKTQYF. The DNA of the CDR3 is TGTGCCAGCAGTTACGGGGTAGGGAAGTTGAAGACCCAGTACTTC.

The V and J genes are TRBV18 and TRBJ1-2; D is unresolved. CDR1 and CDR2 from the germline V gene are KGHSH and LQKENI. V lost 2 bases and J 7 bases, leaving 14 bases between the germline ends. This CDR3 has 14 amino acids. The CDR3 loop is CASSPTGNTAGYTF. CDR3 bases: TGTGCCAGCTCACCAACGGGGAACACGGCTGGCTACACCTTC. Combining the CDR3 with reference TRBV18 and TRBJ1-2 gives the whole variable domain NAGVMQNPRHLVRRRGQEARLRCSPMKGHSHVYWYRQLPEEGLKFMVYLQKENIIDESGMPKERFSAEFPKEGPSILRIQQVVRGDSAAYFCASSPTGNTAGYTFGSGTRLTVV.

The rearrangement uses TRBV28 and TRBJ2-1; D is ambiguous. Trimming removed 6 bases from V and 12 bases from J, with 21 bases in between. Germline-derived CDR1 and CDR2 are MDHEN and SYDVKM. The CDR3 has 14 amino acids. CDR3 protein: CASSADPLTVAQFF. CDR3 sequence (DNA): TGTGCCAGCAGCGCCGACCCTCTTACGGTGGCGCAGTTCTTC.

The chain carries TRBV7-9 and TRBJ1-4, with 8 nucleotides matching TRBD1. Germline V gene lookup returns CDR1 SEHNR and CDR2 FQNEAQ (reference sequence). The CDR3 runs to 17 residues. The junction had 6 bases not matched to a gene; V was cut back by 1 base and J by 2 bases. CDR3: CASSLGIGTGTNEKLFF. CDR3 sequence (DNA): TGTGCCAGCAGCTTAGGCATCGGGACAGGTACTAATGAAAAACTGTTTTTT.

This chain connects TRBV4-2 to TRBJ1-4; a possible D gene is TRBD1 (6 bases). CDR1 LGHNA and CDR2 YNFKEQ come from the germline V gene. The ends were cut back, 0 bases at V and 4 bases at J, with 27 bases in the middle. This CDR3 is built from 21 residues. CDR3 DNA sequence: TGTGCCAGCAGCCAAGATGGGGGATTTTTGGGTAGGGGGTTGAATAATGAAAAACTGTTTTTT. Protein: CASSQDGGFLGRGLNNEKLFF.

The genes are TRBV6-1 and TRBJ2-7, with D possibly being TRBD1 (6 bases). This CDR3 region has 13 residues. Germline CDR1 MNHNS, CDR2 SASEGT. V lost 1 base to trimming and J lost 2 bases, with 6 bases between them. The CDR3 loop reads CASSEEGAYEQYF. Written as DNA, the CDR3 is TGTGCCAGCAGTGAAGAGGGGGCCTACGAGCAGTACTTC.

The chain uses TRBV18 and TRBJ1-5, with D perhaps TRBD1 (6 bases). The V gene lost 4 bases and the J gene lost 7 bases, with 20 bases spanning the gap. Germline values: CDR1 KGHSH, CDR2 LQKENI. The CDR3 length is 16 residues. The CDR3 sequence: CASSQNYRDSDQPQHF. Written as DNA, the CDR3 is TGTGCCAGCTCACAAAACTACAGGGACTCCGACCAGCCCCAGCATTTT. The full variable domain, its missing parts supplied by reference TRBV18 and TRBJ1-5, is NAGVMQNPRHLVRRRGQEARLRCSPMKGHSHVYWYRQLPEEGLKFMVYLQKENIIDESGMPKERFSAEFPKEGPSILRIQQVVRGDSAAYFCASSQNYRDSDQPQHFGDGTRLSIL.

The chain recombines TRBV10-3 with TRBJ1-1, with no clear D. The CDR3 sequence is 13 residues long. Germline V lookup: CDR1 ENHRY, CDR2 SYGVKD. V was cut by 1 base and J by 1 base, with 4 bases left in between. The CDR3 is CAISELPNTEAFF. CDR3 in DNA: TGTGCCATCAGTGAGTTACCGAACACTGAAGCTTTCTTT.

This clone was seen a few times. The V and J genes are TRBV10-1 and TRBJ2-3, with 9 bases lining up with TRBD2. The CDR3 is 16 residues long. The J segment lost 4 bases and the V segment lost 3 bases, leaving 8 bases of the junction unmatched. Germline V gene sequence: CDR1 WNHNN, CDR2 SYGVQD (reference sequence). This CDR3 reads CASSDIGSGSPDTQYF. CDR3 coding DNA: TGCGCCAGCAGTGATATTGGTAGCGGGAGTCCAGATACGCAGTATTTT.

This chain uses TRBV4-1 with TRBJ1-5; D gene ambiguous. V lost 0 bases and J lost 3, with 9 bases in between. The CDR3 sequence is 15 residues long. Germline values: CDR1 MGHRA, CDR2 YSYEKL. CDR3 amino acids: CASSQDNTYNQPQHF. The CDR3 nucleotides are TGCGCCAGCAGCCAAGATAACACATACAATCAGCCCCAGCATTTT.

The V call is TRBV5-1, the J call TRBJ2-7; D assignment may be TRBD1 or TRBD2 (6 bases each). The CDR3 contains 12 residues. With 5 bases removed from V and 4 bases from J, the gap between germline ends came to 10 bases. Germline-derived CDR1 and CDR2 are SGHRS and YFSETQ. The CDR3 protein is CASRGGQYEQYF. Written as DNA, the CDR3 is TGCGCCAGCAGGGGGGGCCAATACGAGCAGTACTTC.